The 21 T cell receptor beta chains presented below share a single source sample, sequenced in a study of human T cells and chemical hapten exposure. From the RACE reads, TCRdb called clonotypes with MiXCR, one entry per CDR3 protein. The table records 80,000 to 100,000 distinct CDR3 sequences, nearly 10% of them present only once. Documented time point: pre-sensitization, week 0. Sample treatment: therapeutic diphenylcyclopropenone sensitization with weekly scalp DPC. The specimen comprised whole blood, sampled in connection with sensitization to the hapten diphenylcyclopropenone (DPC). The receptor set was obtained from a woman aged 40 to 49 with alopecia areata. Some clones in this sample may be carry-over from other donors' samples.

The V call is TRBV10-3, the J call TRBJ2-7; 9 bases agree with TRBD2. The CDR3 length is 13 residues. Germline CDR1 ENHRY, CDR2 SYGVKD. Unmatched junction bases numbered 6, after V lost 10 bases and J lost 2 bases. The CDR3 spells CATGTSLTYEQYF. The DNA for the CDR3 is TGTGCCACCGGGACTAGCTTAACCTACGAGCAGTACTTC.

The CDR3 DNA is TGTGCCAGCAGCTTAAGAGGGGGCGGAGAGAATGAGCAGTTCTTC. This encodes CASSLRGGGENEQFF. The chain recombines TRBV7-9 with TRBJ2-1; TRBD1 agrees at 7 bases. Germline values: CDR1 SEHNR, CDR2 FQNEAQ (reference sequence). The CDR3 length is 15 residues. Trimming took 2 bases from V and 7 from J; bases not matched to a gene: 8.

The sample holds a few counts of this clonotype. The chain combines TRBV2 with TRBJ2-1; 16 bases agree with TRBD2. The CDR3 contains 18 residues. Trimming cost V 6 bases and J 4 bases; bases outside gene matches: 9. Per germline, CDR1 SNHLY and CDR2 FYNNEI. CDR3 protein: CASRPGTSGGAKYNEQFF. The CDR3 nucleotides read TGTGCCAGCAGACCCGGGACTAGCGGGGGGGCCAAGTACAATGAGCAGTTCTTC.

This clonotype came up many times. The chain combines TRBV4-2 with TRBJ1-1, with D possibly being TRBD1 (6 bases). The germline gives CDR1 LGHNA, CDR2 YNFKEQ. The V end lost 1 base, the J end lost 3 bases, and 18 bases lay between the germline ends. The length of the CDR3 is 17 residues. CDR3 in DNA: TGTGCCAGCAGCCAAGCGGCTGGACAGCGGTGGGACACTGAAGCTTTCTTT. Protein product: CASSQAAGQRWDTEAFF.

This clonotype was seen at least ten times. V and J are TRBV20-1 and TRBJ1-3; D is possibly TRBD1 (6 bases). CDR1 and CDR2 from the germline V gene are DFQATT and SNEGSKA (reference sequence). The ends were cut back, 3 bases at V and 0 bases at J, with 12 bases in the middle. This CDR3 has 15 amino acids. The CDR3 DNA reads as TGCAGTGCTAGGATCGAAGGGGGCTCTGGAAACACCATATATTTT. Amino acid sequence: CSARIEGGSGNTIYF.

This clonotype was counted many times. The CDR3 is CASSRAPREQYF. In nucleotides, the CDR3 is TGTGCCAGCAGCCGGGCCCCTCGAGAGCAGTACTTC. This chain uses TRBV7-9 with TRBJ2-7; D is ambiguous. The CDR3 extends over 12 amino acids. Trimming pared 5 bases from V and 7 bases from J, leaving 12 bases between. Germline assignment: CDR1 SEHNR and CDR2 FQNEAQ (reference sequence).

This clonotype was observed many times. The chain recombines TRBV20-1 with TRBJ2-1; D is perhaps TRBD2 (6 bases). Trimming pared 0 bases from V and 8 bases from J, leaving 14 bases between. CDR3 length: 14 amino acids. Germline V gives CDR1 DFQATT, CDR2 SNEGSKA (reference sequence). CDR3 residues: CSAREEETRHEQFF. CDR3 nucleotides: TGCAGTGCTAGAGAAGAGGAGACTAGGCATGAGCAGTTCTTC.

The rearrangement uses TRBV12-3 or TRBV12-4 and TRBJ1-1; D possibly corresponds to TRBD1 (6 bases). The germline V and J ends were trimmed by 3 bases and 0 bases, with 11 bases remaining between them. The CDR3 consists of 15 residues. Written as DNA, the CDR3 is TGTGCCAGCAGTTTTGACAGGCCCATGAACACTGAAGCTTTCTTT. It yields the protein CASSFDRPMNTEAFF.

This clonotype was observed many times. The chain employs TRBV29-1 and TRBJ2-4, with D maybe TRBD2 (6 bases). CDR1 is SQVTM and CDR2 is ANQGSEA in the germline V gene. With 7 bases removed from V and 6 bases from J, the gap between germline ends came to 10 bases. The CDR3 is 11 residues long. CDR3 sequence reads: CSGKEGNIQYF. The CDR3 coding sequence is TGCAGCGGGAAGGAGGGAAACATTCAGTACTTC.

This clonotype was counted many times. The J gene is TRBJ1-2, the V gene TRBV20-1; D uncertain. V lost 5 bases, J lost 3 bases, and 10 bases lay in between. The length of the CDR3 is 12 residues. Germline CDR1 reads DFQATT; CDR2 reads SNEGSKA (reference sequence). CDR3 sequence: CSALGRDYGYTF. In DNA, the CDR3 is TGCAGTGCTCTGGGGAGGGACTATGGCTACACCTTC.

This clonotype has at least ten counts. J is TRBJ2-3 and V is TRBV7-2, with unresolved D. The length of the CDR3 is 14 residues. V was cut by 1 base and J by 0 bases, with 5 bases left in between. CDR1 SGHTA and CDR2 FQGNSA come from the germline V gene. CDR3 in amino acids: CASSLGASTDTQYF. CDR3 bases: TGTGCCAGCAGCTTAGGTGCTAGCACAGATACGCAGTATTTT. Based on the CDR3 plus reference TRBV7-2 and TRBJ2-3, the full variable domain is GAGVSQSPSNKVTEKGKDVELRCDPISGHTALYWYRQSLGQGLEFLIYFQGNSAPDKSGLPSDRFSAERTGGSVSTLTIQRTQQEDSAVYLCASSLGASTDTQYFGPGTRLTVL.

This clonotype was picked up many times. The chain has TRBV6-5 and TRBJ1-3; 7 bases line up with TRBD1. V lost 5 bases to trimming and J lost 3 bases; unmatched junction nucleotides: 7. Germline loops: CDR1 MNHEY, CDR2 SVGAGI. The CDR3 has 15 residues. Here the CDR3 reads CASSQQQGFGNTIYF. The CDR3 nucleotides are TGTGCCAGCAGTCAACAACAGGGGTTTGGAAACACCATATATTTT.

Ten or more counts support this clonotype. The rearrangement uses TRBV12-3 or TRBV12-4 and TRBJ1-5; possibly TRBD1 for D (5 bases). This CDR3 is 15 amino acids long. The V end was cut by 3 bases, the J end by 6 bases, with 15 bases between. In nucleotides, the CDR3 is TGTGCCAGCAGTTTTTCGGGCAGGGAGGGTCAGCCCCAGCATTTT. It translates to CASSFSGREGQPQHF.

This clonotype was detected many times. The chain recombines TRBV29-1 with TRBJ1-5; no definite D call. Trimming took 3 bases from V and 6 from J, leaving 9 bases between them. The V gene's germline CDR1 is SQVTM and CDR2 ANQGSEA. This CDR3 region has 12 residues. Here the CDR3 reads CSVEVSGQPQHF. DNA of the CDR3: TGCAGCGTTGAGGTTTCGGGTCAGCCCCAGCATTTT.

The chain employs TRBV29-1 and TRBJ1-1; weak D call: TRBD1 (6 bases). CDR3 length: 13 amino acids. The ends were cut back, 6 bases at V and 1 base at J, with 12 bases in the middle. Per the germline V gene, CDR1 is SQVTM and CDR2 is ANQGSEA. CDR3 residues: CSVVTGSNTEAFF. The CDR3 DNA reads as TGCAGCGTCGTTACAGGGTCGAACACTGAAGCTTTCTTT.

As to this clonotype: One base away lies a much larger clone, so this may be a sequencing read error. The chain couples TRBV11-2 to TRBJ2-3; 7 positions agree with TRBD2. CDR1 is SGHAT and CDR2 is FQNNGV in the germline V gene. The CDR3 covers 15 residues. The V gene end was trimmed by 3 bases and the J gene end by 4 bases; junction bases not matched to a gene: 7. CDR3 bases: TGTGCCAGCAGCTTCGGAGCGGGGAGGTCAGATACGCAGTATTTT. This translates into CASSFGAGRSDTQYF.

This clonotype appeared a few times. This chain uses TRBV4-3 with TRBJ2-7; D is undetermined. Per germline, CDR1 LGHNA and CDR2 YSLEER. The CDR3 is 15 residues long. The V and J ends lost 1 base and 2 bases respectively, with 12 bases between them. The CDR3 sequence is CASSQGSPLAYEQYF. CDR3 in DNA: TGCGCCAGCAGCCAAGGAAGTCCTTTAGCCTACGAGCAGTACTTC.

The chain employs TRBV6-2 or TRBV6-3 and TRBJ2-7; D remains unclear. Germline-derived CDR1 and CDR2 are MNHEY and SVGEGT. Between the trimmed V and J ends, which lost 2 bases and 5 bases, there was a span of 7 bases. CDR3 length equals 12 residues. The CDR3 region is CASSYAVDEQYF. The CDR3 DNA sequence: TGTGCCAGCAGTTACGCTGTCGACGAGCAGTACTTC.

V gene TRBV12-3 or TRBV12-4 combines with J gene TRBJ1-1, with TRBD1 as a possible D gene (6 bases). Trimming took off 6 bases at V and 10 bases at J, with 12 bases between the two ends. This CDR3 has 11 amino acids. CDR3 residues: CASSPQGRAFF. CDR3 coding DNA: TGTGCCAGCAGCCCCCAGGGGAGAGCTTTCTTT.

The genes are TRBV20-1 and TRBJ2-7; 8 nucleotides agree with TRBD1. Losses at the gene ends were 8 bases for V and 0 bases for J; bases not matched to a gene: 12. The CDR3 extends over 15 amino acids. Germline loops: CDR1 DFQATT, CDR2 SNEGSKA (reference sequence). The CDR3 reads CSRRLWTGHSYEQYF. In nucleotides, the CDR3 is TGCAGTCGGCGACTTTGGACAGGGCACTCCTACGAGCAGTACTTC.

Notes on this clonotype: Just one base apart from a much larger clone, this may be a read error. V and J are TRBV12-3 or TRBV12-4 and TRBJ2-3; TRBD2 aligns across 9 bases. CDR3 length: 15 residues. The DNA of the CDR3 is TGTGCCAGCAGCAAGATAGCGGGGGACACAGATACGGAGTATTTT. Translated: CASSKIAGDTDTEYF.